This passage covers 29 T cell receptor beta chains from one sample sequenced in a study of cytomegalovirus exposure and HLA in healthy donors. Primers for the PCR totalled 60 Vbeta and 13 Jbeta. Sequenced by immunoSEQ multiplex PCR; TCRdb stores in-frame clones only, minus some. The repertoire includes approximately 200,000 clones, less than 85% of them detected once, and about 4.6% sits in the top ten. The sequenced sample consisted of PBMCs. The receptors here all came from a man aged 25-45 years in good health and CMV-seropositive.

The chain employs TRBV4-3 and TRBJ2-3; perhaps TRBD2 as D (6 bases). CDR1 and CDR2 (germline): LGHNA, YSLEER. The CDR3 loop spans 14 amino acids. The ends were cut back, 1 base at V and 6 bases at J, with 11 bases in the middle. The CDR3 region is CASSQAQRGDTQYF. DNA of the CDR3: TGCGCCAGCAGCCAAGCCCAACGGGGGGATACGCAGTATTTT.

The chain has TRBV7-9 and TRBJ2-7; no firm D call. CDR1 SEHNR and CDR2 FQNEAQ come from the germline V gene (reference sequence). V lost 4 bases and J 0 bases, leaving 13 bases between the germline ends. The CDR3 is 15 amino acids. CDR3 in amino acids: CASSSPERFSYEQYF. The CDR3 DNA reads TGTGCCAGCAGCTCGCCTGAGCGTTTCTCCTACGAGCAGTACTTC.

The rearrangement joins TRBV7-2 to TRBJ2-5; possibly TRBD2 for D (6 bases). The length of the CDR3 is 16 residues. V lost 1 base and J lost 5, with 17 bases in between. The germline CDR1 and CDR2 sequences are SGHTA and FQGNSA. CDR3 sequence reads: CASSLGFGVGRETQYF. The CDR3 coding sequence is TGTGCCAGCAGCTTAGGATTTGGCGTTGGGAGGGAGACCCAGTACTTC.

V is TRBV7-2 and J is TRBJ1-5, with D unclear. V gave up 2 bases and J gave up 5 bases, with 13 bases separating them. Per the germline V gene, CDR1 is SGHTA and CDR2 is FQGNSA. There are 15 residues in the CDR3. The CDR3 protein is CASSLRYASDQPQHF. The CDR3 region has the DNA TGTGCCAGCAGCTTAAGATATGCCAGCGATCAGCCCCAGCATTTT.

The chain couples TRBV9 to TRBJ1-6, with D perhaps TRBD1 (6 bases). Between the trimmed V and J ends, which lost 0 bases and 6 bases, there was a span of 10 bases. The CDR3 extends over 15 amino acids. Germline CDR1 is SGDLS and CDR2 is YYNGEE. The CDR3 spells CASSVEVRGNSPLHF. The DNA for the CDR3 is TGTGCCAGCAGCGTAGAGGTCAGGGGTAATTCACCCCTCCACTTT.

Details on this clone: One junction end does not reproduce the germline sequence, and a read error may be involved. The chain recombines TRBV7-9 with TRBJ1-2; TRBD1 agrees at 7 bases. There are 12 residues in the CDR3. Germline-derived CDR1 and CDR2 are SEHNR and FQNEAQ (reference sequence). As DNA, the CDR3 is TGTGCCAGCAACTTAGCCGACAGGGCAGGTACCTTC. Amino acid sequence: CASNLADRAGTF.

The chain joins TRBV4-2 to TRBJ2-3, with 8 bases identical to TRBD2. This CDR3 is built from 23 residues. Germline V gene data show CDR1 as LGHNA and CDR2 as YNFKEQ. Trimming took 0 bases from V and 0 from J; bases not matched to a gene: 23. CDR3 in DNA: TGTGCCAGCAGCCAAGAGAGGGTCGGGAATAACGCGGGGGGTAAGGTTAGCACAGATACGCAGTATTTT. Its protein product is CASSQERVGNNAGGKVSTDTQYF.

The chain couples TRBV29-1 to TRBJ2-7; 12 bases are shared with TRBD1. V was pared by 6 bases and J by 7 bases, with 13 bases of the junction left unmatched. Germline assignment: CDR1 SQVTM and CDR2 ANQGSEA. The CDR3 runs 15 residues. Here the CDR3 DNA reads TGCAGCGTGGGTGATCAGGGACAGGGGGCCGCGGAGCAGTACTTC. Amino acids: CSVGDQGQGAAEQYF.

The gene calls are TRBV28 and TRBJ2-7; D is possibly TRBD1 (6 bases). Germline CDR1 MDHEN, CDR2 SYDVKM. V lost 3 bases and J 4 bases, leaving 16 bases between the germline ends. CDR3 size: 15 residues. CDR3: CASSLPQGSGYEQYF. DNA for the CDR3: TGTGCCAGCAGTTTGCCACAGGGTAGTGGGTACGAGCAGTACTTC.

The chain couples TRBV7-9 to TRBJ2-5; 8 bases line up with TRBD1. This CDR3 contains 13 residues. V was pared by 5 bases and J by 9 bases, with 8 bases of the junction left unmatched. Per the germline V gene, CDR1 is SEHNR and CDR2 is FQNEAQ (reference sequence). For the CDR3, the DNA is TGTGCCAGCAGCGTCGGGACAGGAGGGGCCCAGTACTTC. The encoded protein is CASSVGTGGAQYF.

The genes are TRBV27 and TRBJ2-7; a possible D gene is TRBD1 (5 bases). The ends were cut back, 0 bases at V and 5 bases at J, with 11 bases in the middle. The CDR3 length is 14 residues. Germline CDR1 MNHEY, CDR2 SMNVEV (reference sequence). The CDR3 sequence: CASSLSYRKHEQYF. CDR3 nucleotides: TGTGCCAGCAGTTTATCGTACAGGAAACACGAGCAGTACTTC.

This clone was seen only a few times. This chain uses TRBV30 with TRBJ2-5; D is possibly TRBD2 (7 bases). Trimming cost V 6 bases and J 5 bases, with 16 bases left between them. Germline lookup yields CDR1 GTSNPN and CDR2 SVGIG (reference sequence). CDR3 length: 13 residues. The CDR3 DNA sequence: TGTGCCTGCCCTACGGGGGGCGGCGAGACCCAGTACTTC. This translates into CACPTGGGETQYF.

V gene TRBV9 combines with J gene TRBJ2-3, with 9 bases that match TRBD1. Trimming took 4 bases from V and 4 from J; bases not matched to a gene: 10. Germline-derived CDR1 and CDR2 are SGDLS and YYNGEE. The CDR3 contains 16 residues. The DNA for the CDR3 is TGTGCCAGCAGCCCCAGGACAGGGGCCCTCCCAGATACGCAGTATTTT. It is translated as CASSPRTGALPDTQYF.

The chain has TRBV7-2 and TRBJ1-3; 7 nucleotides match TRBD1. The germline CDR1 and CDR2 sequences are SGHTA and FQGNSA. V was pared by 4 bases and J by 7 bases, with 7 bases of the junction left unmatched. The CDR3 sequence is 14 residues long. For the CDR3, the DNA is TGTGCCAGCAGCTCCGGACAGGCCTGGAACACCATATATTTT. It encodes CASSSGQAWNTIYF.

This chain connects TRBV4-2 to TRBJ2-2, with TRBD1 as a possible D gene (5 bases). The germline gives CDR1 LGHNA, CDR2 YNFKEQ. Trimming stripped 0 bases from V and 5 bases from J, with 16 bases between. The CDR3 is 17 amino acids. CDR3 region: CASSQDGVRAGTGELFF. Written as DNA, the CDR3 is TGTGCCAGCAGCCAAGATGGAGTCAGGGCTGGGACCGGGGAGCTGTTTTTT.

The CDR3 loop reads CASSEQGFSYEQYF. In DNA form, the CDR3 reads TGTGCCAGCAGTGAACAGGGGTTTTCGTACGAGCAGTACTTC. V is TRBV28 and J is TRBJ2-7; 7 nucleotides align to TRBD1. This CDR3 region has 14 residues. V lost 5 bases to trimming and J lost 4 bases; unmatched junction nucleotides: 8. CDR1 and CDR2 from the germline V gene are MDHEN and SYDVKM.

V and J are TRBV30 and TRBJ2-5; D is perhaps TRBD1 (5 bases). Deletions cut 1 base from V and 4 bases from J, with 13 bases between. Germline assignment: CDR1 GTSNPN and CDR2 SVGIG (reference sequence). This CDR3 comprises 14 residues. CDR3 nucleotides: TGTGCCTGGAGTGCCATCTATGACAGAGAGACCCAGTACTTC. As protein: CAWSAIYDRETQYF.

This clone was recorded only once. The chain uses TRBV30 and TRBJ1-6; D not resolved. V shed 0 bases and J shed 7 bases, with 7 bases lying between them. This CDR3 is 13 amino acids long. Germline lookup yields CDR1 GTSNPN and CDR2 SVGIG (reference sequence). CDR3 in amino acids: CAWSVQVNSPLHF. DNA of the CDR3: TGTGCCTGGAGTGTACAAGTGAATTCACCCCTCCACTTT.

The chain couples TRBV10-3 to TRBJ2-1; D perhaps matches TRBD1 (6 bases). V lost 4 bases and J lost 4, with 11 bases in between. From germline, CDR1 is ENHRY and CDR2 SYGVKD. CDR3 length: 14 residues. The CDR3 coding sequence is TGTGCCATCAGTGGTCAGACAGGATACAATGAGCAGTTCTTC. It codes for CAISGQTGYNEQFF.

This CDR3 is CASSGSGLSYNEQFF. The CDR3 DNA follows: TGTGCCAGCAGTGGTTCTGGACTTTCCTACAATGAGCAGTTCTTC. This rearrangement joins TRBV2 to TRBJ2-1; the D gene is possibly TRBD2 (5 bases). The V end lost 4 bases, the J end lost 1 base, and 11 bases lay between the germline ends. This CDR3 contains 15 residues. Germline lookup yields CDR1 SNHLY and CDR2 FYNNEI.

The chain links TRBV5-4 to TRBJ2-2, with D possibly TRBD2 on 5 matching bases. Germline V gene data show CDR1 as SGHNT and CDR2 as YYREEE (reference sequence). This CDR3 region has 16 residues. V lost 4 bases and J lost 1, with 14 bases in between. The CDR3 sequence: CASSPERRLNTGELFF. The CDR3, as DNA: TGTGCCAGCAGCCCTGAGCGGAGACTGAACACCGGGGAGCTGTTTTTT. The full variable domain, its missing parts supplied by reference TRBV5-4 and TRBJ2-2, is ETGVTQSPTHLIKTRGQQVTLRCSSQSGHNTVSWYQQALGQGPQFIFQYYREEENGRGNFPPRFSGLQFPNYSSELNVNALELDDSALYLCASSPERRLNTGELFFGEGSRLTVL.

This clone was picked up one time. The chain links TRBV18 to TRBJ2-5; D might be TRBD2 (6 bases). The germline CDR1 and CDR2 sequences are KGHSH and LQKENI. The CDR3 has 15 amino acids. The V and J ends lost 2 bases and 5 bases respectively, with 15 bases between them. The chain's CDR3 is CASSPGGAPMETQYF. As DNA, the CDR3 is TGTGCCAGCTCACCAGGCGGGGCGCCGATGGAGACCCAGTACTTC.

The gene calls are TRBV28 and TRBJ2-4; D is perhaps TRBD2 (5 bases). V lost 8 bases and J 10 bases, leaving 18 bases between the germline ends. The germline gives CDR1 MDHEN, CDR2 SYDVKM. The CDR3 contains 13 residues. CDR3 sequence: CASGLEGTKIQYF. DNA for the CDR3: TGTGCCAGCGGGCTAGAGGGCACCAAGATTCAGTACTTC.

The chain carries TRBV27 and TRBJ2-3; 7 bases are shared with TRBD1. Unmatched junction bases numbered 12, after V lost 8 bases and J lost 1 base. The CDR3 has 16 amino acids. Germline values: CDR1 MNHEY, CDR2 SMNVEV (reference sequence). The CDR3 spells CASGLLDRVRTDTQYF. CDR3 nucleotide sequence: TGTGCCAGCGGACTTCTCGACAGGGTTCGCACAGATACGCAGTATTTT.

The rearrangement joins TRBV11-3 to TRBJ2-1; TRBD2 agrees at 11 bases. The ends lost 5 bases at V and 2 bases at J; junction bases unmatched: 5. The CDR3 has 16 residues. Germline CDR1 is SGHNT and CDR2 is YENEEA. For the CDR3, the DNA is TGTGCCAGCAGCCGTAGCGGGAGGGACACCTACAATGAGCAGTTCTTC. This translates into CASSRSGRDTYNEQFF.

The V call is TRBV10-3, the J call TRBJ2-1; 13 bases fit TRBD2. Germline V gene data show CDR1 as ENHRY and CDR2 as SYGVKD. The CDR3 spans 17 residues. V shed 3 bases, J shed 8 bases, and the junction held 10 bases outside the gene matches. The CDR3 bases are TGTGCCATCAGTGACCCTACCACTAGCGGGGGGGCGGATGAGCAGTTCTTC. It specifies CAISDPTTSGGADEQFF.

The chain combines TRBV29-1 with TRBJ2-6, with 8 bases matching TRBD2. Germline values: CDR1 SQVTM, CDR2 ANQGSEA. Germline trimming cut 5 bases from V and 0 bases from J; bases unmatched to any gene: 9. This CDR3 contains 17 residues. CDR3 region: CSVIGAGALSGANVLTF. The CDR3 DNA reads TGCAGCGTTATCGGAGCGGGAGCACTCTCTGGGGCCAACGTCCTGACTTTC.

V is TRBV2 and J is TRBJ1-4, with D perhaps TRBD1 (5 bases). Looked up from germline, CDR1 is SNHLY and CDR2 is FYNNEI. Trimming stripped 6 bases from V and 7 bases from J, with 18 bases between. The CDR3 runs to 15 residues. The CDR3 DNA reads TGTGCCAGCAGCCGGGACTCCTATTTGGGTGAAAAACTGTTTTTT. Translating gives CASSRDSYLGEKLFF.

The V call is TRBV5-6, the J call TRBJ2-1; 10 bases map to TRBD2. Germline-derived CDR1 and CDR2 are SGHDT and YYEEEE. This CDR3 has 17 amino acids. The V and J ends lost 0 bases and 6 bases, in that order; junction bases with no gene match: 9. Written as DNA, the CDR3 is TGTGCCAGCAGCTTGGCCCAGGCTAGCGGGAGACCCAATGAGCAGTTCTTC. This gives the protein CASSLAQASGRPNEQFF.